Here is one T cell receptor (beta chain) with its context. Its antigen is unidentified. With 5 bases clipped from V and 2 bases from J, the junction kept 3 bases outside the gene matches. This CDR3 region has 13 residues. Per germline, CDR1 SGHTA and CDR2 FQGNSA. These data originate in a study of long-term antiretroviral therapy in people with HIV. Notes on the study in general: Pre-ART-expanded clones dominated the repertoire at all time points. ART-treated samples gained diversity yet remained below transplant donor controls.

Specimens held roughly 1-11 million cryopreserved PBMC prior to DNA extraction. It was version v3.0 of the immunoSEQ assay that was run at survey level. Clones were read by immunoSEQ multiplex PCR, and TCRdb kept only the in-frame ones, dropping some. This repertoire shows around 15,000 clones, 80% to 90% found once; its top ten account for roughly 5%. The clonotype was recovered from a woman aged 35 to 49 with HIV. The sequencing used unsorted PBMCs, collected 0.5 years after starting antiretroviral therapy. This chain joins TRBV7-2 and TRBJ2-7, with 7 bases aligning to TRBD1. The CDR3 DNA sequence: TGTGCCAGCAGCCCACAGGGGCCCTACGAGCAGTACTTC. Amino acid sequence: CASSPQGPYEQYF.